These 10 T cell receptor beta chains share one sample of origin, sequenced in a study of STAT5B mutations in CD4+ large granular lymphocyte leukemia. Profiled with immunoSEQ multiplex PCR; TCRdb holds only in-frame clones, not every one. Found here are approximately 35,000 clones, 65% to 80% of them singletons; the top ten hold 2% to 3%. The sample comprised CD4+ T cells from blood buffy coats. Receptor source: a human donor in good health.

The table lists this clone with a few counts. The chain has TRBV30 and TRBJ1-1; no clear D gene. Germline V gives CDR1 GTSNPN, CDR2 SVGIG (reference sequence). V lost 0 bases to trimming and J lost 8 bases, with 10 bases between them. The CDR3 contains 12 residues. CDR3 sequence (DNA): TGTGCCTGGAGTGTACCAGGCCCGGAAGCTTTCTTT. Protein product: CAWSVPGPEAFF.

This chain joins TRBV7-2 and TRBJ2-1; possibly TRBD1 or TRBD2 for D (5 bases each). V lost 4 bases and J lost 3, with 19 bases in between. CDR1 is SGHTA and CDR2 is FQGNSA in the germline V gene. There are 17 residues in the CDR3. The CDR3 reads CASSSPGTDLGYNEQFF. DNA of the CDR3: TGTGCCAGCAGCTCTCCTGGGACGGACCTTGGCTACAATGAGCAGTTCTTC.

V gene TRBV6-6 combines with J gene TRBJ1-1, with unresolved D. The CDR3 has 14 residues. V was pared by 6 bases and J by 0 bases, with 11 bases between. Germline CDR1 is MNHNY and CDR2 is SVGAGI (reference sequence). CDR3: CASSVVWLNTEAFF. In DNA, the CDR3 is TGTGCCAGCAGCGTTGTGTGGCTGAACACTGAAGCTTTCTTT.

This chain uses TRBV2 with TRBJ1-2; D is perhaps TRBD1 (5 bases). Germline CDR1 reads SNHLY; CDR2 reads FYNNEI. This CDR3 has 12 amino acids. V lost 8 bases and J lost 4, with 11 bases in between. CDR3 DNA: TGTGCCAGCCTGGGGCAGGCCTATGGCTACACCTTC. Protein: CASLGQAYGYTF.

The rearrangement joins TRBV2 to TRBJ2-3; 9 bases are a match to TRBD1. Trimming took 6 bases from V and 0 from J; bases not matched to a gene: 1. CDR3 length equals 14 residues. Germline assignment: CDR1 SNHLY and CDR2 FYNNEI. DNA for the CDR3: TGTGCCAGCAGCGGACAGGGGAGCACAGATACGCAGTATTTT. Its translation is CASSGQGSTDTQYF.

The chain joins TRBV28 to TRBJ1-6; no clear D gene. Germline V lookup: CDR1 MDHEN, CDR2 SYDVKM. Trimming removed 6 bases from V and 2 bases from J, with 11 bases in between. The CDR3 covers 15 residues. The CDR3 region has the DNA TGTGCCAGCAGCGTAGGGTTGGCCTATAATTCACCCCTCCACTTT. Its translation is CASSVGLAYNSPLHF.

The chain recombines TRBV20-1 with TRBJ2-1; D unclear. Trimming shortened V by 2 bases and J by 5 bases, and 4 bases separated the two germline ends. The CDR3 consists of 11 residues. CDR1 and CDR2 (germline): DFQATT, SNEGSKA (reference sequence). The CDR3 protein is CSARSDNEQFF. CDR3 in DNA: TGCAGTGCTAGATCAGACAATGAGCAGTTCTTC.

The gene calls are TRBV4-2 and TRBJ2-7, with 11 bases fitting TRBD2. The CDR3 runs to 15 residues. Germline assignment: CDR1 LGHNA and CDR2 YNFKEQ. Trimming removed 0 bases from V and 3 bases from J; junction bases left unmatched: 1. CDR3 in DNA: TGTGCCAGCAGCCAAGATAGCGGGAGGGGCTACGAGCAGTACTTC. It specifies CASSQDSGRGYEQYF.

The rearrangement uses TRBV10-3 and TRBJ1-2, with 7 bases matching TRBD1. Germline values: CDR1 ENHRY, CDR2 SYGVKD. The CDR3 is 13 residues long. The V and J ends lost 3 bases and 5 bases, in that order; junction bases with no gene match: 3. The CDR3 protein is CAISEDREYGYTF. DNA of the CDR3: TGTGCCATCAGTGAAGACAGGGAGTATGGCTACACCTTC.

This chain uses TRBV11-3 with TRBJ2-1; perhaps TRBD1 as D (5 bases). The CDR3 length is 12 residues. The V end lost 5 bases, the J end lost 8 bases, and 10 bases lay between the germline ends. Germline CDR1 reads SGHNT; CDR2 reads YENEEA. CDR3 DNA sequence: TGTGCCAGCAGCGAACAGGACCATGAGCAGTTCTTC. Translated: CASSEQDHEQFF.